This T cell receptor beta chain was captured by sequencing in a study of shared clonotypes between healthy human individuals. Profiled with immunoSEQ multiplex PCR; TCRdb holds only in-frame clones, not every one. The table has about 2.5 million clones, 85% to 95% seen once. Only Caucasian adults living in Nashville, Tennessee served as donors. CD4+ cells were split into CD45RA+ naive and CD45RA-negative memory subsets. The sample comprised naive CD4+ T cells from PBMCs. The sample's subset: CD45RA+ positively selected. This clonotype was obtained from a man aged 18 to 29 in good health. Some clones in this sample may be carry-over from other donors' samples.

CDR3 amino acids: CASRVVGPSYEQYF. In DNA form, the CDR3 reads TGTGCCAGCAGGGTTGTGGGGCCGTCCTACGAGCAGTACTTC. The chain recombines TRBV6-6 with TRBJ2-7; TRBD1 is a possible D gene (5 bases). The germline V and J ends were trimmed by 6 bases and 1 base, with 13 bases remaining between them. Germline V gene sequence: CDR1 MNHNY, CDR2 SVGAGI (reference sequence). The CDR3 extends over 14 amino acids.